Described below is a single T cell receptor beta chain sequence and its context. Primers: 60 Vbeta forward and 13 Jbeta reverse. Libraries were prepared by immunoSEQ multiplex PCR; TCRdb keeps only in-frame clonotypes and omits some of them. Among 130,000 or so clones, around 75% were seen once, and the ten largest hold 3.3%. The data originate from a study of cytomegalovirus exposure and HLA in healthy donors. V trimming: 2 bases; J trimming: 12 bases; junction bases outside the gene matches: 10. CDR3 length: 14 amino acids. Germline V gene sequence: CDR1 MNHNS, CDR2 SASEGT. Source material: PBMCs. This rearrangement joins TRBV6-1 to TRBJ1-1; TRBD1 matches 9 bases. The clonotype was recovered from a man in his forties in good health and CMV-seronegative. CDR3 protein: CASSERGTGRETFF. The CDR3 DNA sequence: TGTGCCAGCAGTGAAAGGGGGACAGGGAGAGAAACTTTCTTT.